This T cell receptor (beta chain) was recovered during a study of blood T cell repertoires in COVID-19. Study at large: Italy, Spain and the United States were the sources of the convalescent and acute COVID-19 samples.

The protocol was immunoSEQ multiplex PCR, while the TCRdb copy is restricted to in-frame clones and leaves out a portion. Among about 100,000 clones listed, just under 80% were seen once. The germline V gene encodes CDR1 SGDLS and CDR2 YYNGEE. V lost 6 bases to trimming and J lost 2 bases, with 16 bases between them. The CDR3 covers 15 residues. The chain combines TRBV9 with TRBJ2-3; possible D gene TRBD1, 5 bases. The specimen sequenced was peripheral blood. The clonotype originates from a man in his sixties or seventies with active or convalescent COVID-19. Here the CDR3 reads CASTQRGHFTDTQYF. The CDR3 nucleotides are TGTGCCAGCACCCAACGAGGACATTTCACAGATACGCAGTATTTT. Based on the CDR3 plus reference TRBV9 and TRBJ2-3, the full variable domain is DSGVTQTPKHLITATGQRVTLRCSPRSGDLSVYWYQQSLDQGLQFLIQYYNGEERAKGNILERFSAQQFPDLHSELNLSSLELGDSALYFCASTQRGHFTDTQYFGPGTRLTVL.